Listed below are T cell receptor beta chains from one sample, sequenced in a study of T cell changes during pregnancy in multiple sclerosis. Measured with immunoSEQ multiplex PCR; TCRdb has only the in-frame clones, and not every one. The sample records approximately 92,000 clones, about 94% being singletons. The sequencing here drew on peripheral blood, taken after pregnancy. Receptor source: a female donor with multiple sclerosis, enrolled in a pregnancy study. CDR3s include the opening cysteine and the closing phenylalanine or tryptophan. D genes are given only for firm matches. Clone sizes are given selectively: once, few, many, or a class where the clone is expanded.

j_call,clone_size,cdr3_length,d_call,v_call,cdr3_nt,cdr3_aa
TRBJ2-2,NA,15,TRBD2,TRBV5-4,TGTGCCAGCAGCTTGGTTACTAGCGGGACCGGGGAGCTGTTTTTT,CASSLVTSGTGELFF
TRBJ2-7,NA,20,TRBD2,TRBV9,TGTGCCAGCAGCGCCGGGGGACGGACTAGCGGGAGGCTGAGCTCCTACGAGCAGTACTTC,CASSAGGRTSGRLSSYEQYF
TRBJ2-3,NA,16,NA,TRBV5-1,TGCGCCAGCAGCTTGGCCGGCGGGCAGAGCACAGATACGCAGTATTTT,CASSLAGGQSTDTQYF
TRBJ1-1,NA,14,NA,TRBV11-2,TGTGCCAGCAGCTTAGTCACAGGGAACACTGAAGCTTTCTTT,CASSLVTGNTEAFF
TRBJ2-7,NA,13,NA,TRBV18,TGTGCCAGCTCACCTTCGGTGACCTACGAGCAGTACTTC,CASSPSVTYEQYF
TRBJ2-1,NA,16,TRBD2,TRBV18,TGTGCCAGCTCACCACCGTCAAGCGGGGGGGTCCATGAGCAGTTCTTC,CASSPPSSGGVHEQFF
TRBJ2-1,NA,16,TRBD2,TRBV6-5,TGTGCCAGCAGTTCCCTTGGACTAGCGGGATCTAATGAGCAGTTCTTC,CASSSLGLAGSNEQFF
TRBJ1-1,NA,12,NA,TRBV7-6,TGTGCCAGCAGAATCGGGATTTGTGAAGCTTTCTTT,CASRIGICEAFF
TRBJ2-7,NA,18,NA,TRBV12-1,TGTGCCAGCAGCCCCCGCGGCAGGCGGAGGGCCTTCTCCTACGAGCAGTACTTC,CASSPRGRRRAFSYEQYF
TRBJ2-5,NA,13,TRBD2,TRBV4-2,TGTGCCAGCAGCCAAAGACTAGCTGAAGAGCAGTACTTC,CASSQRLAEEQYF
TRBJ2-3,NA,16,TRBD2,TRBV5-1,TGCGCCAGCAGCTTTCTCCCTAGCGGGAGCACAGATACGCAGTATTTT,CASSFLPSGSTDTQYF
TRBJ1-1,NA,14,TRBD1,TRBV18,TGTGCCAGCTCACCGAGGACAGGGGGCACTGAAGCTTTCTTT,CASSPRTGGTEAFF
TRBJ2-1,NA,12,TRBD2,TRBV6-1,TGTGCCAGCAGTCTAGCGGGCAATGAGCAGTTCTTC,CASSLAGNEQFF
TRBJ1-1,NA,16,NA,TRBV28,TGTGCCAGCAGTGGTCTTGCAGGGGCCGGGAACACTGAAGCTTTCTTT,CASSGLAGAGNTEAFF
TRBJ1-3,NA,17,TRBD1,TRBV30,TGTGCCTGGGATGGTAGTACAGGGGCTCTCTCTGGAAACACCATATATTTT,CAWDGSTGALSGNTIYF
TRBJ1-4,NA,13,NA,TRBV27,TGTGCCAGCAAGTTTGTCTCTAAGGAAAAACTGTTTTTT,CASKFVSKEKLFF
TRBJ2-1,NA,15,TRBD2,TRBV5-6,TGTGCCAGCAGCTTAGGACTAGCGTCCTACAATGAGCAGTTCTTC,CASSLGLASYNEQFF
TRBJ2-3,NA,15,NA,TRBV19,TGTGCCAGTACGCAGGGGCAAATAAAAGCAGATACGCAGTATTTT,CASTQGQIKADTQYF
TRBJ2-1,NA,17,TRBD2,TRBV11-2,TGTGCCAGCAGCCCTTGGGTCCTAGCGGTCTCCTACAATGAGCAGTTCTTC,CASSPWVLAVSYNEQFF
TRBJ2-7,NA,13,TRBD1,TRBV2,TGTGCCAGCACCCGGGACAGGGGTTACGAGCAGTACTTC,CASTRDRGYEQYF
TRBJ2-1,NA,16,NA,TRBV6-1,TGTGCCAGCAGTGAAGTCCAGGACTATTCCTACAATGAGCAGTTCTTC,CASSEVQDYSYNEQFF
TRBJ2-2,NA,16,TRBD2,TRBV10-3,TGTGCCATCAGTGATAGCGGGAGGCCAAGCACCGGGGAGCTGTTTTTT,CAISDSGRPSTGELFF
TRBJ2-5,NA,15,NA,TRBV9,TGTGCCAGCAGCGTAGATGGTACAGGGACAGAGACCCAGTACTTC,CASSVDGTGTETQYF
TRBJ1-2,once,15,NA,TRBV14,TGTGCCAGCAGCCAAGATGTAAGCGGGGTGTATGGCTACACCTTC,CASSQDVSGVYGYTF
TRBJ1-2,NA,14,NA,TRBV21-1,TGTGCCAGCAGTAACAGGGGGAGTGGGTATGGCTACACCTTC,CASSNRGSGYGYTF
TRBJ2-7,NA,16,TRBD2,TRBV9,TGTGCCAGCAGCCCCGGACTAGCGGGAACCAGGTACGAGCAGTACTTC,CASSPGLAGTRYEQYF
TRBJ2-2,NA,15,TRBD2,TRBV25-1,TGTGCCAGCAGTGACCCCGGGAGGATCACCGGGGAGCTGTTTTTT,CASSDPGRITGELFF
TRBJ2-5,NA,15,TRBD1,TRBV9,TGTGCCAGCAGCGCCTGGACAGGGGAGGTGGAGACCCAGTACTTC,CASSAWTGEVETQYF